Listed here are 6 T cell receptor beta chains from one sample, sequenced in a study of blood T cells in healthy people across ages. The authors ran a second PCR of about 7 to 12 cycles using a sample-barcoded 5' primer and a J-beta primer mix. TCRdb re-called the 5' RACE reads with MiXCR, one entry per CDR3 protein. The sample includes 1.2 million to 1.5 million distinct CDR3 sequences, roughly 40% of them seen just once. Sequencing was done on a sample of blood. The receptors shown here come from a woman between 18 and 29 years old in good health.

The chain recombines TRBV12-3 or TRBV12-4 with TRBJ2-7, with TRBD2 matching 8 bases. V trimming: 3 bases; J trimming: 5 bases; junction bases outside the gene matches: 6. CDR3 length: 14 amino acids. In nucleotides, the CDR3 is TGTGCCAGCAGTTTCGCCGGGGGGGTCGACGAGCAGTACTTC. Its protein product is CASSFAGGVDEQYF.

This clonotype was recorded once. This is likely a read error, given that the CDR3 carries no conserved phenylalanine or tryptophan at its end. The chain combines TRBV5-1 with TRBJ2-5; D gene uncertain. The CDR3 covers 12 residues. CDR1 is SGHRS, CDR2 YFSETQ, per germline. Trimming shortened V by 2 bases and J by 1 base, and 3 bases separated the two germline ends. CDR3 sequence: CASSFGQETQYI. CDR3 nucleotides: TGCGCCAGCAGCTTCGGCCAAGAGACCCAGTACATC.

The rearrangement joins TRBV25-1 to TRBJ2-7; TRBD1 matches at 9 bases. This CDR3 contains 18 residues. Per germline, CDR1 MGHDK and CDR2 SYGVNS. V trimming: 4 bases; J trimming: 0 bases; junction bases outside the gene matches: 13. The CDR3 sequence: CASSVRDREAPSSYEQYF. DNA of the CDR3: TGTGCCAGCAGTGTCCGGGACAGGGAGGCCCCCAGCTCCTACGAGCAGTACTTC.

V and J are TRBV20-1 and TRBJ2-4; 7 bases align to TRBD2. The V gene end was trimmed by 3 bases and the J gene end by 13 bases; junction bases not matched to a gene: 21. Germline CDR1 and CDR2: DFQATT and SNEGSKA (reference sequence). The CDR3 extends over 16 amino acids. In nucleotides, the CDR3 is TGCAGTGCTAGTACCCCCTCCCTTGCGGGAGTAAGGGCCCAGTACTTC. Translation: CSASTPSLAGVRAQYF.

The genes are TRBV2 and TRBJ2-7; D might be TRBD1 (6 bases). The germline gives CDR1 SNHLY, CDR2 FYNNEI. Trimming removed 6 bases at V and 6 bases at J, with 12 bases between. The CDR3 is made up of 12 amino acids. In nucleotides, the CDR3 is TGTGCCAGCAGGGTACAGGGTTTCGAGCAGTACTTC. Residues: CASRVQGFEQYF.

This clonotype has more than one count but fewer than ten. The CDR3 DNA follows: TGTGCCAGCAGTCCCCCGGGCGGGAGGCTTTACAATGAGCAGTTCTTC. It codes for CASSPPGGRLYNEQFF. The chain is built from TRBV27 and TRBJ2-1; TRBD2 matches at 8 bases. The CDR3 extends over 16 amino acids. CDR1 is MNHEY and CDR2 is SMNVEV in the germline V gene (reference sequence). V was pared by 5 bases and J by 4 bases, with 10 bases of the junction left unmatched.